This T cell receptor (beta chain) was captured in a study of CD8 T cells in Susac syndrome. In blood CD8+ and CD4+ T cells, TCR beta underwent sequencing. Unmatched junction bases numbered 4, after V lost 0 bases and J lost 5 bases. This CDR3 spans 14 amino acids. Germline CDR1 SGDLS, CDR2 YYNGEE. Random hexamers primed reverse transcription of about 0.5 to 1 ug RNA. MiXCR was run by TCRdb on the immunoSEQ multiplex PCR reads, yielding one entry per CDR3 protein. Of some 50,000 distinct CDR3 sequences in the sample, approximately 95% are singletons; the top ten hold 0.75%. Sequences were obtained from CD8+ T cells from PBMCs. This clonotype was sampled from a human donor with Susac syndrome. This chain joins TRBV9 and TRBJ2-5, with 7 bases matching TRBD2. The CDR3: CASSVEGRGETQYF. DNA of the CDR3: TGTGCCAGCAGCGTAGAGGGGAGGGGCGAGACCCAGTACTTC.